One and the same sample provided the 5 T cell receptor beta chains below, sequenced in a study of glioma-infiltrating T cells. Amplification of TCR alpha and beta CDR3 regions from RNA used iRepertoire nested multiplex PCR. MiXCR, applied by TCRdb to the multiplex PCR reads, yields one record per CDR3 protein. This table holds some 22,000 distinct CDR3 sequences, just under 25% found once. Sequences were obtained from glioma tissue, nonneoplastic brain tissue, or PBMCs (not recorded which). The receptors originated from a human donor with low-grade glioma or glioblastoma, undergoing nonglioma brain surgery, or in good health (not recorded which).

This clonotype occurred a few times. The chain has TRBV7-9 and TRBJ2-7; D is perhaps TRBD1 (6 bases). With 5 bases removed from V and 0 bases from J, the gap between germline ends came to 14 bases. Germline-derived CDR1 and CDR2 are SEHNR and FQNEAQ (reference sequence). The CDR3 is 15 amino acids. CDR3 in amino acids: CASSQGHQRSYEQYF. The CDR3 DNA sequence: TGTGCCAGCAGCCAGGGACACCAGCGCTCCTACGAGCAGTACTTC.

The chain carries TRBV11-2 and TRBJ1-3; D unclear. Germline V gives CDR1 SGHAT, CDR2 FQNNGV. V lost 5 bases to trimming and J lost 4 bases, with 12 bases between them. The CDR3 extends over 14 amino acids. CDR3 residues: CASSQNLGGNTIYF. DNA of the CDR3: TGTGCCAGCAGCCAAAACCTGGGCGGAAACACCATATATTTT.

The sample holds many counts of this clonotype. This sequence joins TRBV20-1 and TRBJ2-1; maybe TRBD1 (5 bases). Germline V gene sequence: CDR1 DFQATT, CDR2 SNEGSKA (reference sequence). Trimming pared 3 bases from V and 6 bases from J, leaving 12 bases between. CDR3 length: 13 residues. CDR3 amino acids: CSAREGVRNEQFF. DNA for the CDR3: TGCAGTGCTAGGGAAGGGGTACGCAATGAGCAGTTCTTC.

V usage is TRBV6-1 and J usage is TRBJ2-3; the D gene is possibly TRBD2 (6 bases). Trimming removed 7 bases at V and 4 bases at J, with 15 bases between. The germline gives CDR1 MNHNS, CDR2 SASEGT. This CDR3 has 14 amino acids. The CDR3 DNA reads as TGTGCCAGCATCATCGCAGGGACTGCAGATACGCAGTATTTT. It specifies CASIIAGTADTQYF.

This clonotype has ten or more counts. This chain links TRBV7-2 with TRBJ1-1; D is uncertain. CDR3 size: 14 residues. The V end was cut by 2 bases, the J end by 4 bases, with 11 bases between. From germline, CDR1 is SGHTA and CDR2 FQGNSA. CDR3 DNA sequence: TGTGCCAGCAGCTTAACCGAGGGAGGCACTGAAGCTTTCTTT. It specifies CASSLTEGGTEAFF.